This TCR beta chain emerged from a study of Graves' ophthalmopathy and Graves' hyperthyroidism. Study-wide background: Stable hyperthyroidism was defined by absence of ophthalmopathy within 18 months of follow-up. Study conclusions and caveats: The model predicted progression of ophthalmopathy with a sensitivity of around 70%, and its specificity was roughly 77%. Blood also contained most of the expanded thyroid clonotypes above 0.001 frequency.

Germline V gives CDR1 WSHSY, CDR2 SAAADI. Trimming cost V 7 bases and J 6 bases; bases outside gene matches: 3. This CDR3 contains 13 residues. As the template, RNA transcripts were used to amplify TCR beta CDR3 regions. HTBI primers were employed in first-round RT-PCR, then a second-round multiplex PCR followed. Using its own MiXCR run on the multiplex PCR reads, TCRdb lists one record per CDR3 protein. The sample includes 580,000 or so distinct CDR3 sequences, 35% to 45% of them seen just once. This clonotype was counted only a few times. Its antigen is not known. The clonotype comes from an adult man with Graves' hyperthyroidism. The V call is TRBV10-2, the J call TRBJ2-1; TRBD2 agrees at 10 bases. Sequencing was done on a sample of peripheral blood or thyroid tissue (not recorded which). The CDR3: CASTRTSGNEQFF. The DNA of the CDR3 is TGCGCCAGCACTCGGACTAGCGGCAATGAGCAGTTCTTC.